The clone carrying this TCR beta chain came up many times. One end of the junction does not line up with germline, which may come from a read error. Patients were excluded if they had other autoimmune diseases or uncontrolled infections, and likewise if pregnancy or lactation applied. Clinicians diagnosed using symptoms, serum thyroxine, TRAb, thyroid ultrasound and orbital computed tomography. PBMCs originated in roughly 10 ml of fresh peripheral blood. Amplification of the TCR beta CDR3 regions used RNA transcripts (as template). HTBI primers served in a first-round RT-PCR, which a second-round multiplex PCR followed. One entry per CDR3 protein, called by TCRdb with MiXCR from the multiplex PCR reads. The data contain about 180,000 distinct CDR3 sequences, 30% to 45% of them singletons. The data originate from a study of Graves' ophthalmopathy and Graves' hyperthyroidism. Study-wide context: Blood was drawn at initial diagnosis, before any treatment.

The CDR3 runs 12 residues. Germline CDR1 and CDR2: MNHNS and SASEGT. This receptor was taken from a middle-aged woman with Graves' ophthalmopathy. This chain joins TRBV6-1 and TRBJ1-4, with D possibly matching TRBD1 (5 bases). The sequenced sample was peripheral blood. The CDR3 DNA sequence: TGTGCCGGCAGGGTCGCTAATGAAAAACTGTTTTTT. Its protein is CAGRVANEKLFF.